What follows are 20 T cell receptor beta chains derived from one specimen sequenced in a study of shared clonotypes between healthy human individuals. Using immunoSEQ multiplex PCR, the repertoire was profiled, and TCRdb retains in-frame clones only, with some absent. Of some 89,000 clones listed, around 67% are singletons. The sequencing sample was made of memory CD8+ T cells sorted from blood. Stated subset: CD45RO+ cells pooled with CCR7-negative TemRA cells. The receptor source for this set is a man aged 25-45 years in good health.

The CDR3 spells CASSLGGQGAPQGYEQYF. The CDR3, as DNA: TGTGCCAGCAGCTTAGGGGGACAGGGGGCGCCCCAGGGGTACGAGCAGTACTTC. The chain recombines TRBV7-6 with TRBJ2-7; TRBD1 aligns across 12 bases. V lost 1 base, J lost 4 bases, and 11 bases stayed unmatched. This CDR3 has 18 residues. Germline loops: CDR1 SGHVS, CDR2 FNYEAQ. The whole variable domain, remainder taken from reference TRBV7-6 and TRBJ2-7, is GAGVSQSPRYKVTKRGQDVALRCDPISGHVSLYWYRQALGQGPEFLTYFNYEAQQDKSGLPNDRFSAERPEGSISTLTIQRTEQRDSAMYRCASSLGGQGAPQGYEQYFGPGTRLTVT.

CDR3 residues: CASSYPGQLNEYF. CDR3 bases: TGTGCCAGCAGTTACCCCGGACAGCTCAATGAGTACTTC. The V and J genes are TRBV6-5 and TRBJ2-7, with D tentatively TRBD1 (6 bases). V lost 2 bases and J 11 bases, leaving 16 bases between the germline ends. Germline CDR1 is MNHEY and CDR2 is SVGAGI. The CDR3 sequence is 13 residues long.

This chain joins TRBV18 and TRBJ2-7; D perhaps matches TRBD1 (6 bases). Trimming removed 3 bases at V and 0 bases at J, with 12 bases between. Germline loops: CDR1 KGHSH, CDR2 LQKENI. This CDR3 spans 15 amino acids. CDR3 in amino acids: CASSPGAGDSYEQYF. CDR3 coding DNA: TGTGCCAGCTCACCGGGGGCAGGAGACTCCTACGAGCAGTACTTC.

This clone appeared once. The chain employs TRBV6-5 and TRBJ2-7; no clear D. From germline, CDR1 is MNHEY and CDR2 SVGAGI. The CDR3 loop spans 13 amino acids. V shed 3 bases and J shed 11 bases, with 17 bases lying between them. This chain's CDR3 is CASSYSGPTKKYF. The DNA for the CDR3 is TGTGCCAGCAGTTATAGTGGGCCTACGAAGAAGTACTTC.

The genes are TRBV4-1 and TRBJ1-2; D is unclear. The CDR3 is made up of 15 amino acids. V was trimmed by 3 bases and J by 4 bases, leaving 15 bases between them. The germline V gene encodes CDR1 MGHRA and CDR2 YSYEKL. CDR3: CASSQLSSGFYGYTF. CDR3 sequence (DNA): TGCGCCAGCAGCCAGTTATCCTCCGGCTTCTATGGCTACACCTTC.

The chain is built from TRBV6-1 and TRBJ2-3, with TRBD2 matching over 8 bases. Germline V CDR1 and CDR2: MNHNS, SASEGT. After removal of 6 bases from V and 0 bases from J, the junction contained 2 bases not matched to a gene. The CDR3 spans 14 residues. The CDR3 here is CASRVAGSTDTQYF. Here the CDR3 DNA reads TGTGCCAGCAGGGTAGCGGGAAGCACAGATACGCAGTATTTT.

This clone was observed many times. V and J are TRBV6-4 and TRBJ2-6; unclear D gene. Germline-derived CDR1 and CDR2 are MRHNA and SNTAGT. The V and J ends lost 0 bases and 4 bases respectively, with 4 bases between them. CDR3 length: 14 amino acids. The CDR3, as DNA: TGTGCCAGCAGTGACTCGGGGGGGGCCAACGTCCTGACTTTC. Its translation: CASSDSGGANVLTF.

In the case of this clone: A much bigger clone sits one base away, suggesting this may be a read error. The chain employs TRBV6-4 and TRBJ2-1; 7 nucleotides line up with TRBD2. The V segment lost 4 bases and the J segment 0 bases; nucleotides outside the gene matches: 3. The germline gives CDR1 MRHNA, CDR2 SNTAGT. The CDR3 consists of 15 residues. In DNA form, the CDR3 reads TGTGCCAGCAGTGTGGCTAGCGGCTCCTACAATGAGCAGTTCTTC. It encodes CASSVASGSYNEQFF.

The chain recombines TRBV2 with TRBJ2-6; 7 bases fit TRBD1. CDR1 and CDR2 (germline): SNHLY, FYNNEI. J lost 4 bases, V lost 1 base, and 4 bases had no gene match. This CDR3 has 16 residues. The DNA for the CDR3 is TGTGCCAGCAGTGAAGAGCGGACAGGCGGGGCCAACGTCCTGACTTTC. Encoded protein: CASSEERTGGANVLTF.

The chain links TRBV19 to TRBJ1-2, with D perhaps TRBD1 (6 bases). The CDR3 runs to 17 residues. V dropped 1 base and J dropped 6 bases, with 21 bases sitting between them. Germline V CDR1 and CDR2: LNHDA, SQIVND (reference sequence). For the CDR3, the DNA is TGTGCCAGTAGTATAGGCCCCCTCCACAGGGATGAAGATGGCTACACCTTC. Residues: CASSIGPLHRDEDGYTF. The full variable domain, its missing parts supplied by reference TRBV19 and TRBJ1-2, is DGGITQSPKYLFRKEGQNVTLSCEQNLNHDAMYWYRQDPGQGLRLIYYSQIVNDFQKGDIAEGYSVSREKKESFPLTVTSAQKNPTAFYLCASSIGPLHRDEDGYTFGSGTRLTVV.

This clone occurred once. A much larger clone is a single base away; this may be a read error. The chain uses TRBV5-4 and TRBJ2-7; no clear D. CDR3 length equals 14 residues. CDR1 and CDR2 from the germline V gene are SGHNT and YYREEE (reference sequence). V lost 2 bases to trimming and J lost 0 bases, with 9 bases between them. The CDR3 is CASSLGLNSYEQYF. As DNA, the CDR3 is TGTGCCAGCAGCTTAGGGTTGAACTCCTACGAGCAGTACTTC.

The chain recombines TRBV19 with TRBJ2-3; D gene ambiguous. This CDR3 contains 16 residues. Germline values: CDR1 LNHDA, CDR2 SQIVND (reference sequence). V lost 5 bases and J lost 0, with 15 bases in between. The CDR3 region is CASSFLAASSTDTQYF. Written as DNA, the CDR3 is TGTGCCAGTAGTTTCCTGGCTGCCTCTAGCACAGATACGCAGTATTTT.

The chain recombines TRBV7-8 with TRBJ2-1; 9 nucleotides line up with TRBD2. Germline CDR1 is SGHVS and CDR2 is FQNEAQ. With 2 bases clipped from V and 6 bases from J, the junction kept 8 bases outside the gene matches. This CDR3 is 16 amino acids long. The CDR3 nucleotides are TGTGCCAGCAGCTTAAACGCGGGAGGGTCTGTCAATGAGCAGTTCTTC. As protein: CASSLNAGGSVNEQFF.

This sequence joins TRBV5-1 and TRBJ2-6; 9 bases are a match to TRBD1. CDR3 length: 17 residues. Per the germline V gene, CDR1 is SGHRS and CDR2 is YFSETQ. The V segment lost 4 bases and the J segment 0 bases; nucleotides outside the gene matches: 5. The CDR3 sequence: CASSLGQGISGANVLTF. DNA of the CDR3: TGCGCCAGCAGCCTGGGACAGGGAATCTCTGGGGCCAACGTCCTGACTTTC. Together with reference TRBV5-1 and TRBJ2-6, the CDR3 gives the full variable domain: KAGVTQTPRYLIKTRGQQVTLSCSPISGHRSVSWYQQTPGQGLQFLFEYFSETQRNKGNFPGRFSGRQFSNSRSEMNVSTLELGDSALYLCASSLGQGISGANVLTFGAGSRLTVL.

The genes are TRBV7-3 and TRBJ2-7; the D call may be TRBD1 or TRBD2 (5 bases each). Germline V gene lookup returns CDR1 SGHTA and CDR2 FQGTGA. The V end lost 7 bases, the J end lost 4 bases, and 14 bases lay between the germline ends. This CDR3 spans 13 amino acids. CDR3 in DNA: TGTGCCAGCATCCCTTGGGGGTTTTACGAGCAGTACTTC. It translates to CASIPWGFYEQYF.

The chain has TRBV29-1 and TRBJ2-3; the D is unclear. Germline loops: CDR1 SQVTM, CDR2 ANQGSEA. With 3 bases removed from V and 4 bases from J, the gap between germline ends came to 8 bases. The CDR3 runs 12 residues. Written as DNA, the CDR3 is TGCAGCGTTGATCCGTTAGCAGATACGCAGTATTTT. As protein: CSVDPLADTQYF.

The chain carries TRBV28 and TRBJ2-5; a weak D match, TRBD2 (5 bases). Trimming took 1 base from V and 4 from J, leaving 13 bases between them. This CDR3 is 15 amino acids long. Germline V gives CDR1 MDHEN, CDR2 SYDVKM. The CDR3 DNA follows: TGTGCCAGCAGTTTATTCGTTAGCGTCAGAGAGACCCAGTACTTC. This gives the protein CASSLFVSVRETQYF.

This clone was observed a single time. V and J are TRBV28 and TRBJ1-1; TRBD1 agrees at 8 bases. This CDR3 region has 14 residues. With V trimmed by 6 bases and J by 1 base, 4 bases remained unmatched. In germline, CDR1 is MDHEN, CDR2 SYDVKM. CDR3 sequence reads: CASRTGQENTEAFF. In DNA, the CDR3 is TGTGCCAGCAGAACGGGACAGGAGAACACTGAAGCTTTCTTT.

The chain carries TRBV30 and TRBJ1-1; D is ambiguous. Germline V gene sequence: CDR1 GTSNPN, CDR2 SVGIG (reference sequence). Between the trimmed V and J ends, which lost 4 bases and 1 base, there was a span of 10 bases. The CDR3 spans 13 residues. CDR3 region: CAWTESGNTEAFF. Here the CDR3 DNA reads TGTGCCTGGACAGAGTCTGGGAACACTGAAGCTTTCTTT. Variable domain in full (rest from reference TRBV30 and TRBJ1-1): SQTIHQWPATLVQPVGSPLSLECTVEGTSNPNLYWYRQAAGRGLQLLFYSVGIGQISSEVPQNLSASRPQDRQFILSSKKLLLSDSGFYLCAWTESGNTEAFFGQGTRLTVV.

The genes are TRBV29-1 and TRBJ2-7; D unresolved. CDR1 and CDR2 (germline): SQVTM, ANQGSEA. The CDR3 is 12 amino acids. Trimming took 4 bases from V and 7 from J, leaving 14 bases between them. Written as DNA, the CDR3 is TGCAGCGTTGTAAATCGGCGCGCGGAGCAGTACTTC. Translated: CSVVNRRAEQYF.